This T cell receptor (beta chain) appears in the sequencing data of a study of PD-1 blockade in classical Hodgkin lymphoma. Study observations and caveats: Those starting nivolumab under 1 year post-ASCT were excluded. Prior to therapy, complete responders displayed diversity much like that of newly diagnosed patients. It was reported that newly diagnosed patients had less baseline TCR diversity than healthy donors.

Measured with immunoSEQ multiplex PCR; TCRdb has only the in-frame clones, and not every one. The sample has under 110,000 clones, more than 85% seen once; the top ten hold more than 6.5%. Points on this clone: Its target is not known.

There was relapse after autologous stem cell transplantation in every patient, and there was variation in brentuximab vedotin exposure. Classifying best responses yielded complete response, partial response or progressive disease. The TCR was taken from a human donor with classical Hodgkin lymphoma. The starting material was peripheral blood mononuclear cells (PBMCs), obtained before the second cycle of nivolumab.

The CDR3 spells CASSSVWTGGSFYEQFF. The CDR3 DNA reads TGTGCCAGCAGCTCCGTTTGGACAGGGGGCTCTTTCTATGAGCAGTTCTTC. The rearrangement uses TRBV5-6 and TRBJ2-1; 11 bases match TRBD1. The CDR3 consists of 17 residues. The V and J ends lost 3 bases and 8 bases, in that order; junction bases with no gene match: 13. Germline CDR1 is SGHDT and CDR2 is YYEEEE.